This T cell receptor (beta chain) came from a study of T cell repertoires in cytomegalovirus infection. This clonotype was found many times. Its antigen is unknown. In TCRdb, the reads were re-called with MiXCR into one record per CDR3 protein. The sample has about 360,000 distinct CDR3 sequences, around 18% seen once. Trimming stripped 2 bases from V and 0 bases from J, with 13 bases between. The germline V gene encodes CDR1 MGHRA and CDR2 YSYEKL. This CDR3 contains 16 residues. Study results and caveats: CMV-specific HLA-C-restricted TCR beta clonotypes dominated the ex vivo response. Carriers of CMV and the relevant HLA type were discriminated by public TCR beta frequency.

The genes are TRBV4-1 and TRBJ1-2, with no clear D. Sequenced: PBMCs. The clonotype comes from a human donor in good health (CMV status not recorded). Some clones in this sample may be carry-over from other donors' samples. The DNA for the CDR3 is TGCGCCAGCAGCCAACTGACTCTCACAGCTAACTATGGCTACACCTTC. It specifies CASSQLTLTANYGYTF.